Given below is one TCR beta chain in context. This sample was taken from a study of OX40 agonist ivuxolimab in advanced cancers. Study-level background: There were three patients with partial responses, one having hepatocellular carcinoma and two cutaneous melanoma.

This CDR3 has 13 amino acids. With 8 bases clipped from V and 4 bases from J, the junction kept 9 bases outside the gene matches. Germline-derived CDR1 and CDR2 are SQVTM and ANQGSEA. This table comes from immunoSEQ multiplex PCR, and its TCRdb copy is limited to in-frame clones, with some not included. Altogether fewer than 65,000 clones are present, approximately 80% being singletons, with the ten largest covering 3.5% to 4.5%. The receptor was isolated from an adult with an advanced solid tumor such as melanoma, head and neck, liver or kidney cancer. This rearrangement joins TRBV29-1 to TRBJ1-2, with 8 bases lining up with TRBD1. The starting material was CD4+ or CD8+ T cells sorted from blood, obtained in a trial of the OX40 agonist ivuxolimab. The CDR3 reads CSTAGGESYGYTF. CDR3 nucleotide sequence: TGCAGCACTGCAGGGGGCGAGAGCTATGGCTACACCTTC.